This T cell receptor (beta chain) was retrieved from a study of regulatory T cells in long-lasting Graves disease. Time point given: newly diagnosed GD, antithyroid drugs for less than 3 months. Extracted RNA from PBMCs served as the source of the TCR library. Combining iRepertoire HTBI primers with Arm-PCR of CDR3 regions, the authors built TCR beta libraries. Each CDR3 protein is one row after TCRdb ran MiXCR on the multiplex PCR reads. The sample yields around 320,000 distinct CDR3 sequences, approximately 15% seen once. Notes on the study in general: TRBV28, TRBJ1-2 and TRBJ2-5 were segments that persistent disease favored.

From germline, CDR1 is MNHNS and CDR2 SASEGT. Losses at the gene ends were 6 bases for V and 1 base for J; bases not matched to a gene: 11. The CDR3 is made up of 19 amino acids. This clonotype occurred a few times. No antigen is known for it. These data also featured in a second study, about T cells in Graves' hyperthyroidism and ophthalmopathy. That report notes: Patients aged 18 to 65 with hyperthyroidism were newly diagnosed, with duration under 2 months. Ophthalmopathy, which appeared later, was predicted by the model a median around 6 months before onset.

The sequence was collected from a man aged 35 to 55 with Graves disease. The V call is TRBV6-1, the J call TRBJ2-2, with 13 bases aligning to TRBD2. This material consisted of peripheral blood mononuclear cells (PBMCs), taken at new diagnosis, from a patient treated with antithyroid drugs. CDR3 nucleotides: TGTGCCAGCAGACCAACACCGGGACTAGCGGGACGGAACACCGGGGAGCTGTTTTTT. This sequence encodes CASRPTPGLAGRNTGELFF.